This T cell receptor beta chain was profiled in a study of cytotoxic CD8 clonotypes in ibrutinib-treated CLL. On the study more broadly: Of the patients, about a dozen were relapsed/refractory, roughly 16 treatment-naive and 17 to 18 IGHV unmutated. Responses: around 24 partial, 2 complete; after median roughly 63 months, about 14 stayed remitted, some twelve progressed.

TCRdb's copy holds only in-frame clones and misses some; the assay was immunoSEQ multiplex PCR. This table holds about 29,000 clones, roughly 76% found once. The sample here was PBMCs, taken after 36 months of ibrutinib treatment. The sequence was collected from a human donor with chronic lymphocytic leukemia.

CDR3 amino acids: CAWGGQYSNQPQHF. The CDR3 region has the DNA TGTGCCTGGGGAGGACAGTATAGCAATCAGCCCCAGCATTTT. The chain combines TRBV30 with TRBJ1-5; a possible D gene is TRBD1 (6 bases). CDR3 length equals 14 residues. The V end was cut by 5 bases, the J end by 0 bases, with 11 bases between. The germline CDR1 and CDR2 sequences are GTSNPN and SVGIG (reference sequence).